Sequencing of this TCR beta chain was carried out in a study of tumor and adjacent non-tumor tissue in lung cancer. On the study more broadly: The cohort had about a dozen adenocarcinoma, a couple of squamous cell and 1 small cell patients.

Study-wide results and limits: Tumor repertoires had a smaller top 100 clone share than normal lung.

The CDR3 totals 10 residues. Per germline, CDR1 DFQATT and CDR2 SNEGSKA (reference sequence). V lost 7 bases and J 7 bases, leaving 10 bases between the germline ends. Three rounds of nested PCR, following a modified ARM-PCR protocol, produced the TCRbeta library. TCRdb recomputed calls from the multiplex PCR reads with MiXCR, one row per CDR3 protein. This table holds 80,000 to 100,000 distinct CDR3 sequences, 80% found once. This clonotype was counted at least ten times. Antigen specificity is unknown. No cell sorting was done before RNA was extracted from the tissue. More than 3 cm separated this lung sample from the edge of the tumor. Donors were chemotherapy-naive, newly diagnosed lung cancer surgical patients in China, August–late 2014.

V usage is TRBV20-1 and J usage is TRBJ1-1; D gene unclear. This receptor was taken from a man in his fifties or sixties with small cell lung cancer. The sample taken for sequencing was distant non-tumor lung tissue. The CDR3 region is CSETQIEAFF. CDR3 nucleotides: TGCAGTGAAACCCAAATTGAAGCTTTCTTT.